The 30 T cell receptor beta chains reported below all come from one sample, sequenced in a study of regulatory T cells in long-lasting Graves disease. Time point here: newly diagnosed GD, antithyroid drugs for less than 3 months. Making the TCR library involved RNA that had been extracted from PBMCs. Library construction for TCR beta used iRepertoire HTBI primers and Arm-PCR of CDR3 regions. TCRdb redid the calling of the multiplex PCR reads with MiXCR, one entry per CDR3 protein. The data show a few hundred thousand distinct CDR3 sequences, with 20% to 25% seen just once and over 11% held by the top ten. The sample was peripheral blood mononuclear cells (PBMCs), taken at new diagnosis, from a patient treated with antithyroid drugs. These TCRs come from a female donor with Graves disease.

This clonotype was seen at least ten times. The chain is built from TRBV6-2 or TRBV6-3 and TRBJ2-7; the D gene is possibly TRBD1 (6 bases). Trimming took 4 bases from V and 0 from J, leaving 7 bases between them. CDR1 is MNHEY and CDR2 is SVGEGT in the germline V gene. The CDR3 spans 13 residues. CDR3 amino acids: CASSWDTSYEQYF. The DNA of the CDR3 is TGTGCCAGCAGTTGGGACACCTCCTACGAGCAGTACTTC.

The table lists this clonotype with many counts. The chain carries TRBV27 and TRBJ2-1, with a possible D match to TRBD1 (6 bases). In germline, CDR1 is MNHEY, CDR2 SMNVEV (reference sequence). V lost 2 bases and J 9 bases, leaving 14 bases between the germline ends. CDR3 length: 14 amino acids. CDR3 amino acids: CASSLMGARGEQFF. For the CDR3, the DNA is TGTGCCAGCAGTTTAATGGGGGCTCGGGGTGAGCAGTTCTTC.

This clonotype appeared a few times. The chain links TRBV5-4 to TRBJ2-3, with D unresolved. The germline V gene has CDR1 SGHNT and CDR2 YYREEE (reference sequence). CDR3 size: 15 residues. The germline V and J ends were trimmed by 3 bases and 0 bases, with 11 bases remaining between them. CDR3 protein: CASSSAALSTDTQYF. The CDR3 DNA sequence: TGTGCCAGCAGCTCCGCTGCCCTTAGCACAGATACGCAGTATTTT.

This chain links TRBV4-2 with TRBJ2-4; 8 bases match TRBD2. V was pared by 4 bases and J by 3 bases, with 5 bases of the junction left unmatched. There are 15 residues in the CDR3. CDR1 is LGHNA, CDR2 YNFKEQ, per germline. Here the CDR3 reads CASSLSGGGKNIQYF. As DNA, the CDR3 is TGTGCCAGCAGCCTGAGCGGGGGAGGCAAAAACATTCAGTACTTC.

This clonotype appeared many times. This chain uses TRBV5-1 with TRBJ2-1; no reliable D call. V gave up 3 bases and J gave up 16 bases, with 20 bases separating them. This CDR3 has 13 amino acids. CDR1 is SGHRS, CDR2 YFSETQ, per germline. The CDR3 is CASSYETSKLEFF. DNA for the CDR3: TGCGCCAGCAGCTACGAGACGAGTAAGCTGGAATTCTTC.

At least ten counts were recorded for this clonotype. The chain is built from TRBV3-1 and TRBJ1-1; D is perhaps TRBD1 (5 bases). The germline gives CDR1 LGHDT, CDR2 YNNKEL (reference sequence). The CDR3 is 16 residues long. Trimming took off 3 bases at V and 0 bases at J, with 14 bases between the two ends. CDR3 DNA: TGTGCCAGCAGCCAGGGGGTGGGGACCTTGAACACTGAAGCTTTCTTT. Translated, it gives CASSQGVGTLNTEAFF.

This clonotype was seen ten or more times. The V call is TRBV28, the J call TRBJ1-6; D is unresolved. Per the germline V gene, CDR1 is MDHEN and CDR2 is SYDVKM. The CDR3 runs to 14 residues. Deletions cut 5 bases from V and 10 bases from J, with 15 bases between. In DNA form, the CDR3 reads TGTGCCAGCAGTGTTAGTGGAGGGAAGTCACCCCTCCACTTT. This translates into CASSVSGGKSPLHF.

In this sample, this clonotype turned up many times. This chain's CDR3 is CASSQDGQGGTDTQYF. The DNA of the CDR3 is TGCGCCAGCAGCCAGGATGGACAGGGTGGAACAGATACGCAGTATTTT. The V call is TRBV4-3, the J call TRBJ2-3; 8 bases align to TRBD1. The CDR3 totals 16 residues. Germline V gene sequence: CDR1 LGHNA, CDR2 YSLEER. With V trimmed by 3 bases and J by 3 bases, 8 bases remained unmatched.

This clonotype was seen a single time. This chain uses TRBV2 with TRBJ2-5; TRBD1 aligns across 9 bases. This CDR3 spans 15 amino acids. Per germline, CDR1 SNHLY and CDR2 FYNNEI. Germline trimming cut 8 bases from V and 5 bases from J; bases unmatched to any gene: 12. DNA for the CDR3: TGTGCCAGCGGAGTGGGCACAGGGGGCGGGGAGACCCAGTACTTC. It is translated as CASGVGTGGGETQYF.

The chain employs TRBV5-4 and TRBJ2-1; 9 bases fit TRBD1. J lost 0 bases, V lost 5 bases, and 9 bases had no gene match. CDR1 is SGHNT and CDR2 is YYREEE in the germline V gene (reference sequence). The CDR3 covers 17 residues. CDR3 coding DNA: TGTGCCAGCAGTTTCCCGGGACAGGGACCCTCCTACAATGAGCAGTTCTTC. Translation: CASSFPGQGPSYNEQFF.

This clonotype showed up just once. This likely reflects a read error, since a far larger clone is one base away. V gene TRBV6-6 combines with J gene TRBJ2-5; D unresolved. There are 15 residues in the CDR3. CDR1 is MNHNY and CDR2 is SVGAGI in the germline V gene (reference sequence). CDR3 bases: TGTGCCAGCAGTTACTCGACTCTGAGGCAAGAGACCCAGCACTTC. This gives the protein CASSYSTLRQETQHF.

This sequence joins TRBV6-4 and TRBJ2-2; 8 nucleotides align to TRBD1. Per germline, CDR1 MRHNA and CDR2 SNTAGT. The CDR3 runs 13 residues. The V gene end was trimmed by 10 bases and the J gene end by 5 bases; junction bases not matched to a gene: 6. CDR3 bases: TGTGCCAACCGACAGGGGTGGACCGGGGAGCTGTTTTTT. It codes for CANRQGWTGELFF.

This clonotype has at least ten counts. The gene calls are TRBV6-5 and TRBJ1-4; the D is unclear. Trimming cost V 4 bases and J 0 bases, with 6 bases left between them. The CDR3 is 14 amino acids. Germline V gene data show CDR1 as MNHEY and CDR2 as SVGAGI. The CDR3 nucleotides are TGTGCCAGCAGTTTATCCGCAACTAATGAAAAACTGTTTTTT. Its translation: CASSLSATNEKLFF.

The chain joins TRBV11-2 to TRBJ2-7; D unresolved. Germline V gives CDR1 SGHAT, CDR2 FQNNGV. The germline V and J ends were trimmed by 0 bases and 4 bases, with 7 bases remaining between them. This CDR3 contains 13 residues. This CDR3 reads CASSLDGSYEQYF. In nucleotides, the CDR3 is TGTGCCAGCAGCTTAGACGGGTCTTACGAGCAGTACTTC.

This clonotype has at least ten counts. The CDR3 nucleotides read TGTGCCATCAGCGGACAGGGGCCTTATAGCAATCAGCCCCAGCATTTT. Translating gives CAISGQGPYSNQPQHF. V and J are TRBV10-3 and TRBJ1-5; 9 nucleotides line up with TRBD1. Trimming cost V 6 bases and J 0 bases; bases outside gene matches: 6. CDR3 size: 16 residues. In germline, CDR1 is ENHRY, CDR2 SYGVKD.

In this sample, this clonotype turned up once. A much larger clonotype is one base distant, so this may be a read error. The chain couples TRBV18 to TRBJ1-5; a weak D match, TRBD1 (5 bases). The V gene's germline CDR1 is KGHSH and CDR2 LQKENI. There are 14 residues in the CDR3. The chain's CDR3 is CAGSPGNSNQPQHF. CDR3 DNA sequence: TGTGCCGGCTCACCAGGGAATAGCAATCAGCCCCAGCATTTT.

This clonotype appeared many times. V is TRBV7-8 and J is TRBJ2-7, with TRBD1 matching 8 bases. The ends lost 5 bases at V and 4 bases at J; junction bases unmatched: 7. The CDR3 is made up of 14 amino acids. Germline CDR1 SGHVS, CDR2 FQNEAQ. CDR3 region: CASSSRGLRYEQYF. Written as DNA, the CDR3 is TGTGCCAGCAGCAGCAGGGGGCTTCGATACGAGCAGTACTTC.

This clonotype has ten or more counts. The V call is TRBV20-1, the J call TRBJ2-1, with TRBD1 matching 9 bases. The J call may be incorrect, as the DNA end agrees better with TRBJ2-5. This CDR3 has 14 residues. Germline CDR1 DFQATT, CDR2 SNEGSKA (reference sequence). The chain's CDR3 is CSASDRGVRETQYF. CDR3 DNA: TGCAGTGCCTCGGACAGGGGAGTACGAGAGACCCAGTACTTC.

The table lists this clonotype with many counts. The V gene is TRBV4-3, the J gene TRBJ1-1; TRBD1 might be the D (5 bases). The CDR3 loop spans 15 amino acids. The germline V and J ends were trimmed by 0 bases and 1 base, with 9 bases remaining between them. Germline V CDR1 and CDR2: LGHNA, YSLEER. The CDR3 DNA reads as TGCGCCAGCAGCCAAGATGAGGGGCGGAACACTGAAGCTTTCTTT. It specifies CASSQDEGRNTEAFF.

The rearrangement uses TRBV5-6 and TRBJ2-7, with TRBD2 as a possible D gene (6 bases). The V end lost 4 bases, the J end lost 2 bases, and 19 bases lay between the germline ends. The germline V gene encodes CDR1 SGHDT and CDR2 YYEEEE. The CDR3 loop spans 16 amino acids. In DNA, the CDR3 is TGTGCCAGCAGCCATTTCGTATGGAGGGGCCCCTACGAGCAGTACTTC. Its translation: CASSHFVWRGPYEQYF.

This chain connects TRBV7-8 to TRBJ2-1; no clear D gene. In germline, CDR1 is SGHVS, CDR2 FQNEAQ. Trimming removed 5 bases at V and 5 bases at J, with 13 bases between. This CDR3 region has 14 residues. The CDR3 nucleotides read TGTGCCAGCAGCCCGTTCGGTGGCAACAATGAGCAGTTCTTC. Translating it yields CASSPFGGNNEQFF.

The chain is built from TRBV20-1 and TRBJ2-7; 13 nucleotides match TRBD2. The V and J ends lost 6 bases and 3 bases, in that order; junction bases with no gene match: 5. The CDR3 length is 14 residues. CDR1 is DFQATT and CDR2 is SNEGSKA in the germline V gene (reference sequence). The CDR3, as DNA: TGCAGTGCGCCCGGGACTAGCGGGGTCTACGAGCAGTACTTC. Translation gives CSAPGTSGVYEQYF.

This clonotype was recorded once. This chain joins TRBV20-1 and TRBJ2-1, with a weak D call TRBD1 (6 bases). Germline CDR1 reads DFQATT; CDR2 reads SNEGSKA (reference sequence). Deletions cut 6 bases from V and 7 bases from J, with 19 bases between. The CDR3 runs 14 residues. CDR3 loop: CSATVGTRRNEQFF. The CDR3 nucleotides are TGCAGTGCAACCGTCGGGACACGCCGTAATGAGCAGTTCTTC.

This clonotype was detected many times. This rearrangement joins TRBV7-8 to TRBJ1-2; TRBD1 matches 7 bases. V shed 5 bases, J shed 8 bases, and the junction held 14 bases outside the gene matches. Germline V CDR1 and CDR2: SGHVS, FQNEAQ. CDR3 length: 15 amino acids. The CDR3: CASSSNRGRAQGYTF. The CDR3 nucleotides are TGTGCCAGCAGCAGTAACAGGGGAAGGGCCCAGGGCTACACCTTC.

The chain recombines TRBV9 with TRBJ2-5; 11 bases are shared with TRBD2. V was pared by 4 bases and J by 4 bases, with 12 bases of the junction left unmatched. Germline loops: CDR1 SGDLS, CDR2 YYNGEE. The CDR3 contains 17 residues. CDR3: CASSPTSGKELGETQYF. CDR3 coding DNA: TGTGCCAGCAGCCCGACTAGCGGGAAAGAGTTGGGAGAGACCCAGTACTTC.

About this clonotype: It may be a read error: a sequence one base away is much more abundant. The V gene is TRBV6-2 or TRBV6-3, the J gene TRBJ1-2, with D perhaps matching TRBD1 (5 bases). This CDR3 region has 15 residues. Trimming left V 6 bases short and J 7 bases short, with 21 bases between. CDR1 MNHEY and CDR2 SVGEGT come from the germline V gene. CDR3 sequence reads: CASRKQVKGTCGYTF. DNA for the CDR3: TGTGCCAGCAGGAAACAGGTCAAGGGGACTTGTGGCTACACCTTC.

This chain joins TRBV11-1 and TRBJ1-1; D gene uncertain. The V gene's germline CDR1 is SGHAT and CDR2 FQDESV (reference sequence). The CDR3 loop spans 9 amino acids. Trimming removed 4 bases at V and 11 bases at J, with 5 bases between. CDR3 loop: CASSYGAFF. Here the CDR3 DNA reads TGTGCCAGCAGCTATGGTGCTTTCTTT.

This clonotype occurred many times. The chain joins TRBV14 to TRBJ2-1, with D maybe TRBD2 (5 bases). The CDR3 is 13 residues long. V was cut by 2 bases and J by 10 bases, with 12 bases left in between. Germline V gene lookup returns CDR1 SGHDN and CDR2 FVKESK. For the CDR3, the DNA is TGTGCCAGCAGCCAACCCACCACGGGAGAGCAGTTCTTC. This codes for CASSQPTTGEQFF.

The chain joins TRBV4-1 to TRBJ2-3; 8 bases match TRBD2. The closer fit of TRBJ2-7 to the DNA end suggests the J call may be wrong. The CDR3 is made up of 16 amino acids. The V gene's germline CDR1 is MGHRA and CDR2 YSYEKL. The CDR3 protein is CASSQDRSAGVYEQYF. The CDR3 bases are TGCGCCAGCAGCCAAGATCGGTCAGCGGGGGTATACGAGCAGTACTTC.

This clonotype was seen repeatedly, ten times or more. The CDR3 DNA reads as TGTGCCAGCAGTGAGGGGGTCGTCCTTAGCTCCTACGAGCAGTACTTC. It translates to CASSEGVVLSSYEQYF. The chain combines TRBV6-1 with TRBJ2-7; D is perhaps TRBD1 or TRBD2 (5 bases each). The germline gives CDR1 MNHNS, CDR2 SASEGT. The CDR3 spans 16 residues. Trimming shortened V by 3 bases and J by 0 bases, and 15 bases separated the two germline ends.